Presented here are 9 T cell receptor beta chains from one specimen sequenced in a study of cytomegalovirus exposure and HLA in healthy donors. 60 Vbeta and 13 Jbeta primers were used in PCR. Assay: immunoSEQ multiplex PCR; the TCRdb copy retains only in-frame clones and omits some. Recorded for this sample: roughly 79,000 clones. Specimen: PBMCs. The receptors stem from a man aged 25 to 45 in good health and CMV-seronegative.

CDR3 bases: TGTGCCAGCAGTTCAACCCGACAGGGCTACGAGCAGTACTTC. It translates to CASSSTRQGYEQYF. The chain joins TRBV6-5 to TRBJ2-7; 7 bases agree with TRBD1. Germline trimming cut 4 bases from V and 3 bases from J; bases unmatched to any gene: 6. There are 14 residues in the CDR3. Germline CDR1 is MNHEY and CDR2 is SVGAGI.

The CDR3 is CASSITGPGGETQYF. DNA of the CDR3: TGTGCCAGTAGTATAACCGGGCCCGGCGGGGAGACCCAGTACTTC. The chain uses TRBV19 and TRBJ2-5; D perhaps matches TRBD2 (5 bases). V dropped 2 bases and J dropped 5 bases, with 15 bases sitting between them. Per germline, CDR1 LNHDA and CDR2 SQIVND (reference sequence). The CDR3 is 15 amino acids.

The chain is built from TRBV10-3 and TRBJ2-1; 8 bases map to TRBD2. With 6 bases clipped from V and 0 bases from J, the junction kept 10 bases outside the gene matches. Germline V gene sequence: CDR1 ENHRY, CDR2 SYGVKD. CDR3 length equals 17 residues. In DNA, the CDR3 is TGTGCCATCAGGCCCGGACTAGCCATTAGCTCCTACAATGAGCAGTTCTTC. Protein: CAIRPGLAISSYNEQFF.

The rearrangement uses TRBV19 and TRBJ2-7, with D possibly being TRBD1 (6 bases). The germline V gene has CDR1 LNHDA and CDR2 SQIVND (reference sequence). The CDR3 contains 16 residues. The V gene lost 3 bases and the J gene lost 0 bases, with 15 bases spanning the gap. The CDR3 nucleotides read TGTGCCAGTAGTATTTGGGGGCAGGGAAGCTCCTACGAGCAGTACTTC. Amino acid sequence: CASSIWGQGSSYEQYF.

The J gene is TRBJ2-2, the V gene TRBV11-2; possible D gene TRBD2, 6 bases. The CDR3 length is 15 residues. Germline CDR1 is SGHAT and CDR2 is FQNNGV. Trimming left V 5 bases short and J 4 bases short, with 14 bases between. CDR3 DNA: TGTGCCAGCAGCGCCCAGCGGAGGGGCACCGGGGAGCTGTTTTTT. It codes for CASSAQRRGTGELFF.

This chain connects TRBV9 to TRBJ2-7, with TRBD1 matching over 7 bases. The ends lost 4 bases at V and 7 bases at J; junction bases unmatched: 11. The CDR3 consists of 14 residues. Germline V CDR1 and CDR2: SGDLS, YYNGEE. The CDR3 DNA follows: TGTGCCAGCAGCCCCTACAGGGGCGGACGGGAGCAGTACTTC. It specifies CASSPYRGGREQYF.

The rearrangement uses TRBV11-3 and TRBJ2-7; TRBD1 might be the D (6 bases). This CDR3 is built from 18 residues. Germline CDR1 is SGHNT and CDR2 is YENEEA. Trimming shortened V by 3 bases and J by 2 bases, and 23 bases separated the two germline ends. CDR3 protein: CASSLTGIGEGDPYEQYF. The CDR3 DNA follows: TGTGCCAGCAGCTTGACGGGGATTGGTGAGGGGGACCCCTACGAGCAGTACTTC. Supplemented by reference TRBV11-3 and TRBJ2-7, the full variable domain reads EAGVVQSPRYKIIEKKQPVAFWCNPISGHNTLYWYLQNLGQGPELLIRYENEEAVDDSQLPKDRFSAERLKGVDSTLKIQPAELGDSAVYLCASSLTGIGEGDPYEQYFGPGTRLTVT.

The chain has TRBV27 and TRBJ1-6; 7 bases align to TRBD1. CDR3 size: 14 residues. Per germline, CDR1 MNHEY and CDR2 SMNVEV (reference sequence). V trimming: 6 bases; J trimming: 6 bases; junction bases outside the gene matches: 5. CDR3: CASSLGGFNSPLHF. The CDR3, as DNA: TGTGCCAGCAGCCTAGGGGGCTTTAATTCACCCCTCCACTTT.

The rearrangement links TRBV18 to TRBJ2-7, with 14 bases fitting TRBD2. Trimming removed 5 bases from V and 5 bases from J; junction bases left unmatched: 11. Germline V gene data show CDR1 as KGHSH and CDR2 as LQKENI. The CDR3 extends over 17 amino acids. Here the CDR3 reads CASSARTSGRRPHEQYF. For the CDR3, the DNA is TGTGCCAGCTCAGCCCGGACTAGCGGGAGGCGTCCCCACGAGCAGTACTTC.